Following are 23 T cell receptor beta chains from one sample sequenced in a study of spatial heterogeneity in lung cancer. The time point denotes: sample taken at primary tumor resection. TCRdb re-analysed the 5' RACE reads in MiXCR, keeping a single row per CDR3 protein. The data hold over 14,000 distinct CDR3 sequences, with roughly 3.9% observed a single time. This specimen consisted of normal lung tissue next to the tumor, obtained at surgery. The receptor source for this set is a male donor with early-stage non-small cell lung cancer.

This clonotype was seen repeatedly, ten times or more. Because this beta chain is a stray read in a library intended to capture alpha chains, its abundance should not be given much weight. The genes are TRBV19 and TRBJ1-5; D is perhaps TRBD1 (5 bases). CDR3 length: 15 residues. The germline V gene encodes CDR1 LNHDA and CDR2 SQIVND (reference sequence). Trimming pared 4 bases from V and 4 bases from J, leaving 14 bases between. CDR3 sequence (DNA): TGTGCCAGTAGTACTGGGACGGATAGGAATCAGCCCCAGCATTTT. It translates to CASSTGTDRNQPQHF.

This clonotype was picked up many times. This beta chain lies outside the target of a library built for alpha chains; its clone size means little. The gene calls are TRBV3-1 and TRBJ2-1; the D gene is possibly TRBD2 (6 bases). Germline V CDR1 and CDR2: LGHDT, YNNKEL (reference sequence). Trimming removed 7 bases at V and 7 bases at J, with 14 bases between. This CDR3 contains 13 residues. CDR3 in amino acids: CASKPGTENEQFF. The CDR3 DNA reads as TGTGCCAGCAAACCCGGGACTGAGAATGAGCAGTTCTTC.

This clonotype was observed many times. This beta chain turned up in a library designed for alpha chains; as an off-target read, its abundance says little. V usage is TRBV12-3 or TRBV12-4 and J usage is TRBJ1-1; D is perhaps TRBD1 (6 bases). Trimming took off 5 bases at V and 10 bases at J, with 14 bases between the two ends. CDR3 size: 12 residues. The CDR3 spells CASSPTGYVAFF. In DNA form, the CDR3 reads TGTGCCAGCAGTCCAACAGGGTATGTAGCTTTCTTT.

This clonotype is medium-sized in the sample. This beta chain lies outside the target of a library built for alpha chains; its clone size means little. The genes are TRBV9 and TRBJ1-5, with 7 bases identical to TRBD1. Germline V CDR1 and CDR2: SGDLS, YYNGEE. Germline trimming cut 4 bases from V and 1 base from J; bases unmatched to any gene: 5. The CDR3 sequence is 15 residues long. This CDR3 reads CASSRGTESNQPQHF. The CDR3 bases are TGTGCCAGCAGCCGGGGGACAGAAAGCAATCAGCCCCAGCATTTT.

This clonotype showed up many times. Since the library was made to target alpha chains, this beta chain is a stray read and its abundance is not meaningful. The chain is built from TRBV27 and TRBJ2-5; TRBD1 matches 12 bases. Germline-derived CDR1 and CDR2 are MNHEY and SMNVEV (reference sequence). V lost 4 bases to trimming and J lost 4 bases; unmatched junction nucleotides: 4. This CDR3 region has 15 residues. In nucleotides, the CDR3 is TGTGCCAGCAGTTCCGGGACAGGGGGCGTAGAGACCCAGTACTTC. Amino acids: CASSSGTGGVETQYF.

In this sample, this clonotype is medium-sized. This beta chain is a stray sequence in a library constructed for alpha chains; its clone size is not meaningful. The rearrangement joins TRBV10-3 to TRBJ2-3; no clear D gene. V was shortened by 3 bases and J by 4 bases, with 11 bases between the two germline ends. The CDR3 is made up of 14 amino acids. Germline V gives CDR1 ENHRY, CDR2 SYGVKD. CDR3 coding DNA: TGTGCCATCAGTGACCCACTGGCAGCAGATACGCAGTATTTT. As protein: CAISDPLAADTQYF.

This clonotype was counted many times. A library made for alpha chains picked up this beta chain off target, so its size means little. V gene TRBV6-2 or TRBV6-3 combines with J gene TRBJ2-5; TRBD2 aligns across 13 bases. The CDR3 consists of 19 residues. The germline V gene has CDR1 MNHEY and CDR2 SVGEGT. The V segment lost 5 bases and the J segment 5 bases; nucleotides outside the gene matches: 17. CDR3 in amino acids: CASSPGLAGAKRRSETQYF. CDR3 in DNA: TGTGCCAGCAGTCCCGGACTAGCGGGGGCGAAGCGACGGTCGGAGACCCAGTACTTC.

Many counts were recorded for this clonotype. The size of this beta chain means little, since it is a stray read in a library made for alpha chains. The chain uses TRBV6-1 and TRBJ1-1, with 7 nucleotides matching TRBD1. Germline CDR1 and CDR2: MNHNS and SASEGT. V trimming: 7 bases; J trimming: 8 bases; junction bases outside the gene matches: 10. The CDR3 contains 13 residues. This CDR3 is CASTQRQGREAFF. In DNA form, the CDR3 reads TGTGCCAGCACCCAAAGACAGGGCCGGGAAGCTTTCTTT.

This clonotype was counted many times. A library prepared for alpha chains yielded this beta chain as an off-target read; its size is of little meaning. The V call is TRBV25-1, the J call TRBJ2-6; D remains ambiguous. Per germline, CDR1 MGHDK and CDR2 SYGVNS. The V gene lost 3 bases and the J gene lost 8 bases, with 11 bases spanning the gap. The length of the CDR3 is 14 residues. This chain's CDR3 is CASSDPPGSNVLTF. The CDR3 DNA reads TGTGCCAGCAGTGATCCTCCGGGCTCCAACGTCCTGACTTTC.

This clonotype was detected ten times or more. This beta chain represents an off-target read in a library built for alpha chains; its size is of limited meaning. The V call is TRBV12-3 or TRBV12-4, the J call TRBJ2-6; D gene unclear. The V and J ends lost 5 bases and 3 bases respectively, with 8 bases between them. The CDR3 loop spans 14 amino acids. Here the CDR3 reads CASSPSYGANVLTF. CDR3 sequence (DNA): TGTGCCAGCAGTCCCTCTTATGGGGCCAACGTCCTGACTTTC.

In this sample, this clonotype turned up many times. For a library built for alpha chains, this beta chain is a stray read; little rests on its size. J is TRBJ1-1 and V is TRBV6-1; weak D call: TRBD1 (6 bases). CDR3 size: 13 residues. V lost 5 bases and J lost 4, with 11 bases in between. Germline V gene sequence: CDR1 MNHNS, CDR2 SASEGT. The CDR3 DNA reads TGTGCCAGCAGTAATGTAGGGGGCACTGAAGCTTTCTTT. Translated: CASSNVGGTEAFF.

At least ten counts were recorded for this clonotype. This beta chain appears as a stray read in a library generated for alpha chains; its size is not informative. CDR3 bases: TGCGCCAGCAGCCAAGATAGAGGAGTCAGGGTTGAAAAACTGTTTTTT. Translating gives CASSQDRGVRVEKLFF. V and J are TRBV4-3 and TRBJ1-4; a weak D match, TRBD1 (5 bases). CDR1 is LGHNA, CDR2 YSLEER, per germline. The CDR3 loop spans 16 amino acids. The ends were cut back, 0 bases at V and 7 bases at J, with 15 bases in the middle.

In its sample, this clonotype was seen many times. The library was designed around alpha chains, so this beta chain is a stray read whose abundance carries little weight. The chain uses TRBV3-1 and TRBJ1-1; unclear D gene. Germline V lookup: CDR1 LGHDT, CDR2 YNNKEL (reference sequence). The V gene lost 1 base and the J gene lost 9 bases, with 9 bases spanning the gap. This CDR3 contains 12 residues. CDR3: CASSQGRQQAFF. For the CDR3, the DNA is TGTGCCAGCAGCCAAGGTCGGCAGCAAGCTTTCTTT.

This clonotype was found many times. Because this beta chain is a stray read in a library intended to capture alpha chains, its abundance should not be given much weight. V is TRBV7-2 and J is TRBJ2-7; D is unresolved. Germline values: CDR1 SGHTA, CDR2 FQGNSA. V was cut by 4 bases and J by 3 bases, with 10 bases left in between. The CDR3 contains 13 residues. CDR3 protein: CASSSRNLYEQYF. The CDR3 nucleotides read TGTGCCAGCAGCTCACGTAACCTCTACGAGCAGTACTTC.

This clonotype was recorded at least ten times. Being off target in a library aimed at alpha chains, this beta chain has a size of little meaning. The chain is built from TRBV29-1 and TRBJ2-7; tentatively, D is TRBD1 or TRBD2 (6 bases each). The length of the CDR3 is 16 residues. Trimming removed 5 bases from V and 2 bases from J, with 22 bases in between. Germline CDR1 reads SQVTM; CDR2 reads ANQGSEA. The CDR3, as DNA: TGCAGCGTTTTCGGACAGACCCCCGGAGGGACCTACGAGCAGTACTTC. It yields the protein CSVFGQTPGGTYEQYF.

In its sample, this clonotype was seen many times. This beta chain appears as a stray read in a library generated for alpha chains; its size is not informative. This chain links TRBV11-2 with TRBJ1-1; D might be TRBD1 (6 bases). Germline-derived CDR1 and CDR2 are SGHAT and FQNNGV. The CDR3 consists of 13 residues. Trimming removed 3 bases at V and 3 bases at J, with 8 bases between. The CDR3 spells CASSFTGYTEAFF. CDR3 in DNA: TGTGCCAGCAGCTTTACAGGGTACACTGAAGCTTTCTTT.

This clonotype qualifies as large. The library was designed around alpha chains, so this beta chain is a stray read whose abundance carries little weight. The chain employs TRBV7-9 and TRBJ1-2; tentatively, D is TRBD1 (6 bases). This CDR3 region has 15 residues. Germline V gene data show CDR1 as SEHNR and CDR2 as FQNEAQ (reference sequence). V was shortened by 4 bases and J by 1 base, with 13 bases between the two germline ends. The CDR3 coding sequence is TGTGCCAGCAGCTCGACCCGACAGGATAACTATGGCTACACCTTC. Translation: CASSSTRQDNYGYTF. The variable domain in full, completed from reference TRBV7-9 and TRBJ1-2, reads DTGVSQNPRHKITKRGQNVTFRCDPISEHNRLYWYRQTLGQGPEFLTYFQNEAQLEKSRLLSDRFSAERPKGSFSTLEIQRTEQGDSAMYLCASSSTRQDNYGYTFGSGTRLTVV.

This clonotype has ten or more counts. For a library built for alpha chains, this beta chain is a stray read; little rests on its size. The rearrangement joins TRBV29-1 to TRBJ2-7; 7 bases align to TRBD1. The germline V gene has CDR1 SQVTM and CDR2 ANQGSEA. The CDR3 is 11 residues long. The V segment lost 7 bases and the J segment 5 bases; nucleotides outside the gene matches: 5. Here the CDR3 reads CSGDRYDEQYF. The CDR3 coding sequence is TGCAGCGGGGACAGATATGACGAGCAGTACTTC.

This clonotype was recorded many times. The library was designed around alpha chains, so this beta chain is a stray read whose abundance carries little weight. V and J are TRBV24-1 and TRBJ2-2; TRBD1 might be the D (5 bases). CDR1 is KGHDR and CDR2 is SFDVKD in the germline V gene. CDR3 length equals 14 residues. Deletions cut 1 base from V and 8 bases from J, with 10 bases between. Here the CDR3 reads CATSDFRVRGELFF. The CDR3 DNA sequence: TGTGCCACCAGTGATTTCAGGGTCCGTGGGGAGCTGTTTTTT.

This clonotype has a count of ten or more. With the library built for alpha chains, this beta chain is off target and its frequency is not meaningful. The chain combines TRBV6-5 with TRBJ1-1; D ambiguous. The CDR3 sequence is 14 residues long. CDR1 is MNHEY, CDR2 SVGAGI, per germline. V was clipped by 7 bases and J by 0 bases, with 12 bases between them. CDR3 bases: TGTGCCAGCACCGCGGCAACAATGAACACTGAAGCTTTCTTT. Translated: CASTAATMNTEAFF.

Ten or more counts support this clonotype. Found in a library prepared for alpha chains, this beta chain is an off-target read, and its abundance has little meaning. The chain links TRBV5-8 to TRBJ1-1; 8 nucleotides align to TRBD1. Germline-derived CDR1 and CDR2 are SGHTS and YDEGEE. This CDR3 region has 13 residues. J gave up 5 bases and V 5 bases, and 5 bases lay outside the gene matches. The CDR3 protein is CASRRTGGTEAFF. The CDR3 nucleotides read TGTGCCAGCAGAAGAACAGGGGGGACTGAAGCTTTCTTT.

This clonotype was counted many times. Since the library was made to target alpha chains, this beta chain is a stray read and its abundance is not meaningful. The chain has TRBV5-1 and TRBJ1-1; D is unresolved. Trimming removed 4 bases from V and 3 bases from J, with 16 bases in between. The CDR3 is made up of 15 amino acids. The V gene's germline CDR1 is SGHRS and CDR2 YFSETQ. The CDR3 protein is CASSEAAGGDTEAFF. The CDR3 nucleotides read TGCGCCAGCAGCGAGGCCGCCGGTGGTGACACTGAAGCTTTCTTT.

At least ten counts were recorded for this clonotype. This beta chain is a stray sequence in a library constructed for alpha chains; its clone size is not meaningful. The CDR3 here is CASSPAGLFGANEQFF. CDR3 DNA: TGTGCCAGCAGCCCAGCGGGACTCTTCGGTGCCAATGAGCAGTTCTTC. The chain is built from TRBV7-3 and TRBJ2-1, with TRBD2 matching 7 bases. The CDR3 runs 16 residues. The germline V gene has CDR1 SGHTA and CDR2 FQGTGA. Unmatched junction bases numbered 13, after V lost 5 bases and J lost 6 bases.